This T cell receptor (beta chain) was identified during a study of T cell responses to AZD1222 COVID-19 vaccine. CDR3 length equals 15 residues. V shed 8 bases and J shed 2 bases, with 20 bases lying between them. Germline CDR1 reads SQVTM; CDR2 reads ANQGSEA. Method: immunoSEQ multiplex PCR; TCRdb's copy keeps in-frame clones and lacks some. The table includes 150,000 or so clones, roughly 91% detected once. The TCR comes from an adult in good health. The specimen comprised peripheral blood, sampled on day 0 of AZD1222 vaccination. The rearrangement uses TRBV29-1 and TRBJ2-3; the D gene is possibly TRBD1 (5 bases). CDR3 bases: TGCAGCCCCGTGGAAAGGGGCGGATTCACAGATACGCAGTATTTT. It specifies CSPVERGGFTDTQYF.